Included here is one TCR beta chain sequence, with context. The antigen is undetermined. Noted treatment: 10-day PBMC culture with coronavirus spike peptide pools or control peptides (ViraFEST assay). On days 3 and 7, half the medium was swapped for fresh IL-2-containing medium. This sample is part of a study of vaccination and CD4 T cells after COVID-19. On the study more broadly: Recovered patients in the cohort numbered six men and four women, two of them Hispanic. Study-level results: Convalescent patients were relatively few, and early post-infection timepoints were missing.

CD4+ T cells that had been cultured provided DNA sequenced with the Oncomine TCR Beta short-read assay. In TCRdb, the PCR reads were re-called with MiXCR into one record per CDR3 protein. This table holds roughly 16,000 distinct CDR3 sequences, roughly 53% found once. CDR1 LNHNV and CDR2 YYDKDF come from the germline V gene (reference sequence). CDR3 length: 15 amino acids. With 6 bases clipped from V and 5 bases from J, the junction kept 10 bases outside the gene matches. The source is a human donor who had recovered from COVID-19. The rearrangement joins TRBV15 to TRBJ2-1; 7 bases line up with TRBD1. The starting material was CD4+ T cells from blood, cultured in vitro, obtained before SARS-CoV-2 vaccination. Here the CDR3 DNA reads TGTGCCACCAGTCGAGCCGGGACAGCCGACAATGAGCAGTTCTTC. Its translation: CATSRAGTADNEQFF.